This is a list of T cell receptor beta chains from one sample in a study of human T cells and chemical hapten exposure. MiXCR, run by TCRdb on the RACE reads, gives a single entry per CDR3 protein. In the table there are about 50,000 distinct CDR3 sequences, roughly 4% of which are singletons. The sample taken for sequencing was whole blood. These receptors were collected from a female donor in good health. Some clones in this sample may be carry-over from other donors' samples. Both conserved end residues are part of each CDR3. D genes are given only for firm matches. A clone size is listed for some rows: how often the clone was seen (once, few, many), or a class if it is expanded.

clone size: few
J gene: TRBJ2-1
V gene: TRBV7-6
D gene: TRBD2
CDR3 DNA: TGTGCCAGCAGCCATAGCGGGGGGGCGGGAAATGAGCAGTTCTTC
CDR3 protein: CASSHSGGAGNEQFF

clone size: .
J gene: TRBJ2-7
V gene: TRBV5-6
D gene: .
CDR3 DNA: TGTGCCAGCAGCTTCTTTGGAGGACAGAACTACGAGCAGTACTTC
CDR3 protein: CASSFFGGQNYEQYF

clone size: .
J gene: TRBJ1-3
V gene: TRBV5-6
D gene: .
CDR3 DNA: TGTGCCAGCAGCCCGGGAGGGGCTGGAAACACCATATATTTT
CDR3 protein: CASSPGGAGNTIYF

clone size: .
J gene: TRBJ2-3
V gene: TRBV11-3
D gene: TRBD2
CDR3 DNA: TGTGCCTACGGGGGGGCCGAAGATACGCAGTATTTT
CDR3 protein: CAYGGAEDTQYF

clone size: many
J gene: TRBJ2-7
V gene: TRBV6-6
D gene: TRBD1
CDR3 DNA: TGTGCCAGCAGTTACTCTCCTCCGGGACAGGGGGCTGGCGAGCAGTACTTC
CDR3 protein: CASSYSPPGQGAGEQYF

clone size: many
J gene: TRBJ2-6
V gene: TRBV28
D gene: .
CDR3 DNA: TGTGCCAGCAGTAAGGTGGCTCCGGGTCTTACTGGGGCCAACGTCCTGACTTTC
CDR3 protein: CASSKVAPGLTGANVLTF

clone size: many
J gene: TRBJ2-1
V gene: TRBV13
D gene: TRBD2
CDR3 DNA: TGTGCCAGCAGCTTAGGATTCGGGGGGTCGGACAATGAGCAGTTCTTC
CDR3 protein: CASSLGFGGSDNEQFF

clone size: few
J gene: TRBJ2-3
V gene: TRBV7-8
D gene: TRBD2
CDR3 DNA: TGTGCCAGCAGCTTAATAGCGGGGGGGCCTACAGATACGCAGTATTTT
CDR3 protein: CASSLIAGGPTDTQYF

clone size: few
J gene: TRBJ1-4
V gene: TRBV7-9
D gene: .
CDR3 DNA: TGTGCCTGCGGACCCCAAAGGGAAAAACTGTTTTTT
CDR3 protein: CACGPQREKLFF

clone size: many
J gene: TRBJ2-3
V gene: TRBV6-6
D gene: TRBD2
CDR3 DNA: TGTGCCAGCAGGCCTACTAGCGGACCCACAGATACGCAGTATTTT
CDR3 protein: CASRPTSGPTDTQYF

clone size: many
J gene: TRBJ2-1
V gene: TRBV5-1
D gene: TRBD1
CDR3 DNA: TGCGCCAGCAGCTTGGCCGGGACAGGAAACAATGAGCAGTTCTTC
CDR3 protein: CASSLAGTGNNEQFF

clone size: .
J gene: TRBJ1-6
V gene: TRBV7-9
D gene: TRBD1
CDR3 DNA: TGTGCCAGCAGCTTAGCCTACAGGGGGGTGGATTCACCCCTCCACTTT
CDR3 protein: CASSLAYRGVDSPLHF

clone size: many
J gene: TRBJ1-6
V gene: TRBV12-3/TRBV12-4
D gene: .
CDR3 DNA: TGTGCCAGCAGGTATTCACCCCTCCACTTT
CDR3 protein: CASRYSPLHF

clone size: many
J gene: TRBJ2-1
V gene: TRBV9
D gene: .
CDR3 DNA: TGTGCCAGCAGCGTAGCCGTGGTATGGCCCGGTGATGAGCAGTTCTTC
CDR3 protein: CASSVAVVWPGDEQFF

clone size: many
J gene: TRBJ1-6
V gene: TRBV20-1
D gene: TRBD1
CDR3 DNA: TGCAGTGCTAGACAGACAGGGAGAAATTCACCCCTCCACTTT
CDR3 protein: CSARQTGRNSPLHF

clone size: many
J gene: TRBJ1-6
V gene: TRBV6-6
D gene: .
CDR3 DNA: TGTGCCAGCAGTCCCGTAACGTACAGGGACCGCTCCTATAATTCACCCCTCCACTTT
CDR3 protein: CASSPVTYRDRSYNSPLHF

clone size: .
J gene: TRBJ2-2
V gene: TRBV20-1
D gene: TRBD2
CDR3 DNA: TGCAGTGCTAAAGATAGCGGGACAACCGGGGAGCTGTTTTTT
CDR3 protein: CSAKDSGTTGELFF

clone size: many
J gene: TRBJ1-4
V gene: TRBV27
D gene: .
CDR3 DNA: TGTGCCAGCAGTTTATGGTCGACAAGGGAAAAACTGTTTTTT
CDR3 protein: CASSLWSTREKLFF

clone size: many
J gene: TRBJ1-2
V gene: TRBV20-1
D gene: .
CDR3 DNA: TGCAGTGCTAGCCCCACGTGGGGGTATGGCTACACCTTC
CDR3 protein: CSASPTWGYGYTF

clone size: many
J gene: TRBJ2-1
V gene: TRBV20-1
D gene: TRBD2
CDR3 DNA: TGCAGTGCAAAGCGGGCTAGCGGGAACAATGAGCAGTTCTTC
CDR3 protein: CSAKRASGNNEQFF

clone size: many
J gene: TRBJ1-1
V gene: TRBV4-3
D gene: TRBD1
CDR3 DNA: TGCGCCAGCAGCCCGACAGGGGGAGGTACTGAAGCTTTCTTT
CDR3 protein: CASSPTGGGTEAFF

clone size: .
J gene: TRBJ1-1
V gene: TRBV5-4
D gene: .
CDR3 DNA: TGTGCCAGCAGCTCCGGGACATCCCCTGAAGCTTTCTTT
CDR3 protein: CASSSGTSPEAFF

clone size: many
J gene: TRBJ2-2
V gene: TRBV7-8
D gene: .
CDR3 DNA: TGTGCCAGCAGCTTAGATTCCGGGGTCGGGGAGCTGTTTTTT
CDR3 protein: CASSLDSGVGELFF

clone size: few
J gene: TRBJ1-5
V gene: TRBV2
D gene: .
CDR3 DNA: TGTGCCAGCAGTGATGAGAGCAATCAGCCCCAGCATTTT
CDR3 protein: CASSDESNQPQHF

clone size: few
J gene: TRBJ2-4
V gene: TRBV21-1
D gene: .
CDR3 DNA: TGTGCCAGCTCCCATGTCCGATTAGCCAAAAACATTCAGTACTTC
CDR3 protein: CASSHVRLAKNIQYF

clone size: many
J gene: TRBJ1-3
V gene: TRBV7-9
D gene: .
CDR3 DNA: TGTGCCAGCAGCTTAGATTATGGCACCATATATTTT
CDR3 protein: CASSLDYGTIYF

clone size: many
J gene: TRBJ2-3
V gene: TRBV6-2/TRBV6-3
D gene: .
CDR3 DNA: TGTGCCAGCAGTTACTCGAGTAATTTATTGGACCGGTGGACAGATACGCAGTATTTT
CDR3 protein: CASSYSSNLLDRWTDTQYF

clone size: many
J gene: TRBJ1-5
V gene: TRBV6-1
D gene: .
CDR3 DNA: TGTGCCAGCAGTGTATCAAGAGGGGACAATCAGCCCCAGCATTTT
CDR3 protein: CASSVSRGDNQPQHF

clone size: many
J gene: TRBJ1-2
V gene: TRBV12-3/TRBV12-4
D gene: TRBD1
CDR3 DNA: TGTGCCAGCAGGGACCCGGGACAGGGGGACTATGGCTACACCTTC
CDR3 protein: CASRDPGQGDYGYTF

clone size: many
J gene: TRBJ1-6
V gene: TRBV5-4
D gene: .
CDR3 DNA: TGTGCCAGCAGCTTGGCGGGACCCGAAAATAATTCACCCCTCCACTTT
CDR3 protein: CASSLAGPENNSPLHF

clone size: many
J gene: TRBJ1-6
V gene: TRBV5-4
D gene: .
CDR3 DNA: TGTGCCAGCAGCTTGGCAGGGTCCTCCTATAATTCACCCCTCCACTTT
CDR3 protein: CASSLAGSSYNSPLHF

clone size: many
J gene: TRBJ2-3
V gene: TRBV13
D gene: .
CDR3 DNA: TGTGCCAGCAGCCCCGGACTCGTCTTCCCAGATACGCAGTATTTT
CDR3 protein: CASSPGLVFPDTQYF

clone size: many
J gene: TRBJ2-7
V gene: TRBV12-3/TRBV12-4
D gene: .
CDR3 DNA: TGTGCCAGCAGTCAGGGGTACGAGCAGTACTTC
CDR3 protein: CASSQGYEQYF

clone size: many
J gene: TRBJ2-7
V gene: TRBV15
D gene: .
CDR3 DNA: TGTGCCACCAGCAGAGTAGCAGGTTCTCTTTTGGAGCAGTACTTC
CDR3 protein: CATSRVAGSLLEQYF

clone size: many
J gene: TRBJ1-1
V gene: TRBV5-4
D gene: .
CDR3 DNA: TGTGCCAGCAGCCAAACAGGGCTGTCCACTGAAGCTTTCTTT
CDR3 protein: CASSQTGLSTEAFF

clone size: few
J gene: TRBJ2-6
V gene: TRBV14
D gene: .
CDR3 DNA: TGTGCCAGCAGCCCGCGTCGACAGGACGGCTTCTCTGGGGCCAACGTCCTGACTTTC
CDR3 protein: CASSPRRQDGFSGANVLTF